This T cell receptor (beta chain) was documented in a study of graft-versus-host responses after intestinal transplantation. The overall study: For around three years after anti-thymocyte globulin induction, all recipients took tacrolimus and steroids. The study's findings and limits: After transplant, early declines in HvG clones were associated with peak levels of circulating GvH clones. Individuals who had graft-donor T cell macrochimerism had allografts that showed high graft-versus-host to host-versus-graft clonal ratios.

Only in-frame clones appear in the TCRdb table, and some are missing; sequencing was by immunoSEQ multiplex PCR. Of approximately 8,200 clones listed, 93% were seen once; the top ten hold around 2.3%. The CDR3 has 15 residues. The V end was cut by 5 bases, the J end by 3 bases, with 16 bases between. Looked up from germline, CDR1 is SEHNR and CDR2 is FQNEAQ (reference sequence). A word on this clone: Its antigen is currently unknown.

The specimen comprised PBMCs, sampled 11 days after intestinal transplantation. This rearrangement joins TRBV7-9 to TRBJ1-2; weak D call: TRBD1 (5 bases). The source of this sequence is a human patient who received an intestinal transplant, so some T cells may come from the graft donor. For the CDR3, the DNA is TGTGCCAGCAGCCCTGGGGGGGAGGTAGACTATGGCTACACCTTC. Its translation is CASSPGGEVDYGYTF.